A single sample is the source of the 8 T cell receptor beta chains below, sequenced in a study of Graves' ophthalmopathy and Graves' hyperthyroidism. Beta-chain TCR CDR3 regions were amplified from RNA transcripts. First-round RT-PCR employed HTBI primers, with a second-round multiplex PCR after it. TCRdb reprocessed the multiplex PCR reads via MiXCR and lists one record per CDR3 protein. The sample shows tens of thousands of distinct CDR3 sequences, around 48% of them seen only once. Sequenced input: peripheral blood. The receptors shown here come from an adult man with Graves' ophthalmopathy.

This clonotype was seen many times. The chain links TRBV7-6 to TRBJ2-5; TRBD2 matches at 9 bases. With V trimmed by 0 bases and J by 9 bases, 11 bases remained unmatched. The CDR3 spans 16 residues. From germline, CDR1 is SGHVS and CDR2 FNYEAQ. Here the CDR3 DNA reads TGTGCCAGCAGCTTAGCGGTAGCGGGGGCCCCCGGGGCCCAGTACTTC. Its protein is CASSLAVAGAPGAQYF.

The chain is built from TRBV13 and TRBJ1-2; unclear D gene. Germline CDR1 reads PRHDT; CDR2 reads FYEKMQ (reference sequence). V was clipped by 5 bases and J by 1 base, with 23 bases between them. The CDR3 consists of 18 residues. Written as DNA, the CDR3 is TGTGCCAGCAGCCGGTCGGTCGGGCTACGAAACCGTAACTATGGCTACACCTTC. Translated: CASSRSVGLRNRNYGYTF.

With respect to this clonotype: One junction end disagrees with the germline gene, perhaps due to a read error. The chain couples TRBV10-3 to TRBJ2-7, with D maybe TRBD2 (6 bases). The CDR3 extends over 12 amino acids. Germline V gives CDR1 ENHRY, CDR2 SYGVKD. The CDR3 loop reads CTIREDLGEQYF. Written as DNA, the CDR3 is TGTACCATCAGGGAGGACTTGGGGGAGCAGTACTTC.

The chain has TRBV19 and TRBJ2-1; 11 bases align to TRBD1. CDR1 is LNHDA, CDR2 SQIVND, per germline (reference sequence). This CDR3 is 14 amino acids long. V was clipped by 5 bases and J by 6 bases; unmatched bases: 3. The chain's CDR3 is CASSSGTGGNEQFF. The CDR3 DNA sequence: TGTGCCAGTAGTTCGGGGACAGGGGGCAATGAGCAGTTCTTC. The full variable domain, rest sourced from reference TRBV19 and TRBJ2-1, is DGGITQSPKYLFRKEGQNVTLSCEQNLNHDAMYWYRQDPGQGLRLIYYSQIVNDFQKGDIAEGYSVSREKKESFPLTVTSAQKNPTAFYLCASSSGTGGNEQFFGPGTRLTVL.

V and J are TRBV11-1 and TRBJ1-2, with a weak D call TRBD1 (6 bases). V dropped 5 bases and J dropped 5 bases, with 18 bases sitting between them. CDR1 SGHAT and CDR2 FQDESV come from the germline V gene (reference sequence). There are 15 residues in the CDR3. CDR3 DNA: TGTGCCAGCAGCCTCTATTCCGGGACACCTTATGGCTACACCTTC. Translating gives CASSLYSGTPYGYTF.

This rearrangement joins TRBV9 to TRBJ1-1; D is unresolved. With 4 bases removed from V and 1 base from J, the gap between germline ends came to 11 bases. The CDR3 is 14 residues long. CDR1 SGDLS and CDR2 YYNGEE come from the germline V gene. CDR3 loop: CASSPQRTNTEAFF. The DNA of the CDR3 is TGTGCCAGCAGCCCACAAAGGACGAACACTGAAGCTTTCTTT.

The CDR3 coding sequence is TGTGCTAGTGGTTTGCTGCTAGCGGGGAATGCAAATGAGCAGTTCTTC. Its translation: CASGLLLAGNANEQFF. V gene TRBV12-5 combines with J gene TRBJ2-1, with 9 positions matching TRBD2. CDR3 size: 16 residues. Germline V CDR1 and CDR2: LGHNT, FRNRAP. The junction had 9 bases not matched to a gene; V was cut back by 2 bases and J by 7 bases.

This clonotype was counted ten times or more. The rearrangement uses TRBV6-5 and TRBJ2-6; D gene ambiguous. Trimming cost V 5 bases and J 0 bases, with 11 bases left between them. Looked up from germline, CDR1 is MNHEY and CDR2 is SVGAGI. The CDR3 totals 16 residues. Written as DNA, the CDR3 is TGTGCCAGCAGTCGCCAGGCAAGCTCTGGGGCCAACGTCCTGACTTTC. Encoded protein: CASSRQASSGANVLTF.